The clone carrying this T cell receptor beta chain was seen a handful of times. This specimen comes from a study of OX40 agonist ivuxolimab in advanced cancers. The data were produced by immunoSEQ multiplex PCR, yet TCRdb's version contains in-frame clones alone and is incomplete. The sample includes about 60,000 clones, roughly nine tenths of them seen just once. CDR3 length equals 16 residues. Trimming left V 5 bases short and J 1 base short, with 15 bases between. The germline gives CDR1 LNHDA, CDR2 SQIVND (reference sequence). Sampling times: baseline, cycle 4 day 1, cycle 7 day 1. The receptor was isolated from an adult with an advanced solid tumor such as melanoma, head and neck, liver or kidney cancer. The V call is TRBV19, the J call TRBJ1-5; a weak D match, TRBD1 (6 bases). Here the sequenced sample was CD4+ or CD8+ T cells sorted from blood, taken in a trial of the OX40 agonist ivuxolimab. The chain's CDR3 is CASSPTPGASNQPQHF. CDR3 bases: TGTGCCAGTAGTCCCACGCCGGGGGCAAGCAATCAGCCCCAGCATTTT.